These 29 T cell receptor beta chains were sequenced from one sample in a study of OX40 agonist ivuxolimab in advanced cancers. Repertoires were generated with immunoSEQ multiplex PCR, while TCRdb's copy carries only in-frame clones and drops some. The profile shows fewer than 75,000 clones, around 84% of them singletons. Sequenced here: CD4+ or CD8+ T cells sorted from blood, sampled in a trial of the OX40 agonist ivuxolimab. All receptors derive from an adult with an advanced solid tumor such as melanoma, head and neck, liver or kidney cancer.

This clone occurred once. V is TRBV11-1 and J is TRBJ2-3; no firm D call. The germline V and J ends were trimmed by 3 bases and 2 bases, with 12 bases remaining between them. Germline CDR1 reads SGHAT; CDR2 reads FQDESV (reference sequence). The CDR3 runs to 15 residues. The CDR3 DNA follows: TGTGCCAGCAGCTTTCGCCAGGCTGACACAGATACGCAGTATTTT. It yields the protein CASSFRQADTDTQYF.

The chain links TRBV6-6 to TRBJ1-2; 7 positions match TRBD1. V was clipped by 2 bases and J by 6 bases; unmatched bases: 3. Germline-derived CDR1 and CDR2 are MNHNY and SVGAGI (reference sequence). The CDR3 length is 13 residues. As DNA, the CDR3 is TGTGCCAGCAGTTACCTCGACAGGGATGGCTACACCTTC. Translated: CASSYLDRDGYTF.

This sequence joins TRBV10-1 and TRBJ2-1, with 11 bases lining up with TRBD2. Germline V gene sequence: CDR1 WNHNN, CDR2 SYGVQD (reference sequence). The CDR3 sequence is 16 residues long. Germline trimming cut 3 bases from V and 6 bases from J; bases unmatched to any gene: 7. The CDR3 sequence: CASSEPTSGRTNEQFF. CDR3 in DNA: TGCGCCAGCAGTGAACCCACTAGCGGGAGAACCAATGAGCAGTTCTTC.

The rearrangement links TRBV7-2 to TRBJ2-1; D may correspond to TRBD1 or TRBD2 (5 bases each). Trimming took 1 base from V and 10 from J, leaving 11 bases between them. This CDR3 spans 13 amino acids. Germline assignment: CDR1 SGHTA and CDR2 FQGNSA. CDR3 DNA sequence: TGTGCCAGCAGCTTAGATTGGGGCGGGGAGCAGTTCTTC. This gives the protein CASSLDWGGEQFF.

V gene TRBV27 combines with J gene TRBJ1-4; possibly TRBD1 for D (6 bases). The germline V gene has CDR1 MNHEY and CDR2 SMNVEV (reference sequence). The CDR3 length is 16 residues. The germline V and J ends were trimmed by 10 bases and 3 bases, with 21 bases remaining between them. Here the CDR3 DNA reads TGTGCCATCACCACCCGGGACGGGGGCCCTAATGAAAAACTGTTTTTT. This gives the protein CAITTRDGGPNEKLFF.

The chain recombines TRBV28 with TRBJ2-4; D is perhaps TRBD1 or TRBD2 (6 bases each). CDR1 and CDR2 (germline): MDHEN, SYDVKM. CDR3 size: 16 residues. V was cut by 3 bases and J by 3 bases, with 15 bases left in between. This CDR3 is CASSFPSGAGKNIQYF. The CDR3 DNA reads TGTGCCAGCAGTTTCCCTTCGGGGGCAGGCAAAAACATTCAGTACTTC.

The chain recombines TRBV19 with TRBJ2-6; D remains ambiguous. Germline V gene sequence: CDR1 LNHDA, CDR2 SQIVND (reference sequence). The V gene lost 7 bases and the J gene lost 0 bases, with 16 bases spanning the gap. This CDR3 is 17 amino acids long. CDR3 bases: TGTGCCAGTACCCCCGGATCCCCGCTCTCTGGGGCCAACGTCCTGACTTTC. As protein: CASTPGSPLSGANVLTF.

The chain couples TRBV19 to TRBJ1-4; no clear D. Germline values: CDR1 LNHDA, CDR2 SQIVND (reference sequence). The V and J ends lost 3 bases and 0 bases respectively, with 8 bases between them. CDR3 size: 15 residues. CDR3 sequence reads: CASSMMGSTNEKLFF. Here the CDR3 DNA reads TGTGCCAGTAGTATGATGGGCTCAACTAATGAAAAACTGTTTTTT.

The V call is TRBV21-1, the J call TRBJ1-1. TRBV21-1 is assigned pseudogene status. This CDR3 region has 12 residues. The CDR3 region is CASSNSDTEAFF. CDR3 DNA sequence: TGTGCCAGCAGCAACTCGGACACTGAAGCTTTCTTT.

About this clone itself: Other DNA sequences within the sample encode an identical CDR3. This chain joins TRBV2 and TRBJ1-4, with 10 bases fitting TRBD1. CDR1 and CDR2 (germline): SNHLY, FYNNEI. Trimming cost V 7 bases and J 4 bases; bases outside gene matches: 3. The CDR3 contains 14 residues. Written as DNA, the CDR3 is TGTGCCAGCACCCGGGACAGGGGTAATGAAAAACTGTTTTTT. It codes for CASTRDRGNEKLFF.

The V gene is TRBV4-3, the J gene TRBJ1-2; D perhaps matches TRBD1 (6 bases). CDR3 length: 16 amino acids. Germline CDR1 LGHNA, CDR2 YSLEER. Trimming removed 0 bases at V and 4 bases at J, with 15 bases between. CDR3 region: CASSQDLGGVGYGYTF. The CDR3, as DNA: TGCGCCAGCAGCCAAGATCTTGGGGGCGTTGGCTATGGCTACACCTTC.

This clone was seen just once. The V and J genes are TRBV4-1 and TRBJ2-3; 7 bases are shared with TRBD2. The CDR3 sequence is 17 residues long. Looked up from germline, CDR1 is MGHRA and CDR2 is YSYEKL. J lost 6 bases, V lost 2 bases, and 14 bases had no gene match. CDR3 bases: TGCGCCAGCAGCCAACGTCCAGTGGGCGGGAGCGGGGATACGCAGTATTTT. Protein: CASSQRPVGGSGDTQYF.

This rearrangement joins TRBV28 to TRBJ2-1; D is unclear. Germline-derived CDR1 and CDR2 are MDHEN and SYDVKM. Trimming left V 5 bases short and J 0 bases short, with 8 bases between. CDR3 length: 14 residues. The CDR3 sequence is CASSPPSSYNEQFF. CDR3 DNA: TGTGCCAGCAGTCCCCCTAGCTCCTACAATGAGCAGTTCTTC.

This chain connects TRBV4-3 to TRBJ2-7; the D call may be TRBD1 or TRBD2 (5 bases each). Trimming left V 5 bases short and J 8 bases short, with 22 bases between. Germline-derived CDR1 and CDR2 are LGHNA and YSLEER. CDR3 length equals 15 residues. The CDR3 protein is CASSKAAGPGTKQYF. The CDR3 coding sequence is TGCGCCAGCAGCAAAGCGGCCGGGCCGGGGACGAAGCAGTACTTC.

The rearrangement joins TRBV15 to TRBJ1-2, with 8 bases lining up with TRBD1. Trimming cost V 0 bases and J 0 bases; bases outside gene matches: 12. The CDR3 spans 19 residues. CDR1 is LNHNV and CDR2 is YYDKDF in the germline V gene (reference sequence). The CDR3 reads CATSRDRDRLADSNYGYTF. The CDR3 nucleotides read TGTGCCACCAGCAGAGATCGGGACAGGCTGGCTGACTCTAACTATGGCTACACCTTC.

The V and J genes are TRBV30 and TRBJ2-7; no clear D gene. The CDR3 is 12 amino acids. V was pared by 0 bases and J by 5 bases, with 8 bases between. In germline, CDR1 is GTSNPN, CDR2 SVGIG (reference sequence). The CDR3 sequence is CAWSVGHHEQYF. The DNA for the CDR3 is TGTGCCTGGAGTGTAGGGCACCACGAGCAGTACTTC.

The J gene is TRBJ1-3, the V gene TRBV4-1; D is unclear. The germline V and J ends were trimmed by 0 bases and 6 bases, with 15 bases remaining between them. The CDR3 totals 16 residues. Looked up from germline, CDR1 is MGHRA and CDR2 is YSYEKL. CDR3 sequence: CASSQDSQRSQNTIYF. The CDR3 nucleotides read TGCGCCAGCAGCCAAGATTCGCAGAGATCCCAAAACACCATATATTTT.

The chain employs TRBV5-1 and TRBJ2-2, with 9 bases aligning to TRBD2. V gave up 4 bases and J gave up 5 bases; unmatched junction bases: 6. The CDR3 has 15 amino acids. Looked up from germline, CDR1 is SGHRS and CDR2 is YFSETQ. The DNA of the CDR3 is TGCGCCAGCAGCCTACCCCTAGCGGGGACCGGGGAGCTGTTTTTT. It yields the protein CASSLPLAGTGELFF.

The chain joins TRBV4-3 to TRBJ1-3; no clear D gene. CDR1 and CDR2 (germline): LGHNA, YSLEER. V lost 10 bases and J lost 2, with 18 bases in between. The length of the CDR3 is 15 residues. CDR3 in DNA: TGCGCCACAAAAATTTCATTACTCACTGGAAACACCATATATTTT. It yields the protein CATKISLLTGNTIYF.

This rearrangement joins TRBV5-4 to TRBJ1-1, with D maybe TRBD1 (5 bases). This CDR3 has 15 residues. Trimming removed 5 bases at V and 1 base at J, with 15 bases between. CDR1 is SGHNT, CDR2 YYREEE, per germline (reference sequence). The CDR3 spells CASSPPGTGNTEAFF. The CDR3 DNA is TGTGCCAGCAGTCCCCCTGGAACAGGGAACACTGAAGCTTTCTTT.

The chain combines TRBV2 with TRBJ1-2; tentative D call: TRBD1 (6 bases). Trimming left V 7 bases short and J 4 bases short, with 19 bases between. CDR1 and CDR2 from the germline V gene are SNHLY and FYNNEI. The CDR3 consists of 15 residues. The CDR3 loop reads CASNGTPVPSYGYTF. DNA for the CDR3: TGTGCCAGCAACGGGACACCCGTCCCATCCTATGGCTACACCTTC. The whole variable domain, filled in from reference TRBV2 and TRBJ1-2, reads EPEVTQTPSHQVTQMGQEVILRCVPISNHLYFYWYRQILGQKVEFLVSFYNNEISEKSEIFDDQFSVERPDGSNFTLKIRSTKLEDSAMYFCASNGTPVPSYGYTFGSGTRLTVV.

The chain couples TRBV5-1 to TRBJ2-7, with a possible D match to TRBD2 (5 bases). Deletions cut 5 bases from V and 5 bases from J, with 17 bases between. The CDR3 has 14 residues. The germline gives CDR1 SGHRS, CDR2 YFSETQ. The CDR3 nucleotides are TGCGCCAGCAGGCGAGGGTACTCTCTCGACGAGCAGTACTTC. Protein sequence: CASRRGYSLDEQYF.

This clone was counted once. The rearrangement links TRBV18 to TRBJ2-3, with 7 bases aligning to TRBD2. The ends lost 6 bases at V and 6 bases at J; junction bases unmatched: 12. CDR3 length: 15 residues. Germline CDR1 and CDR2: KGHSH and LQKENI. The CDR3 DNA reads as TGTGCCAGCTCCCCAGGGCGGGGGTCCGAGGATACGCAGTATTTT. It specifies CASSPGRGSEDTQYF.

V and J are TRBV19 and TRBJ1-6; unclear D gene. V gave up 7 bases and J gave up 8 bases, with 12 bases separating them. This CDR3 region has 13 residues. Germline loops: CDR1 LNHDA, CDR2 SQIVND (reference sequence). The CDR3 region is CASTFTDYSPLHF. The CDR3 nucleotides read TGTGCCAGTACGTTCACGGACTATTCACCCCTCCACTTT.

The rearrangement links TRBV27 to TRBJ2-1; perhaps D is TRBD1 or TRBD2 (5 bases each). Trimming cost V 0 bases and J 0 bases, with 12 bases left between them. The germline gives CDR1 MNHEY, CDR2 SMNVEV (reference sequence). The CDR3 extends over 17 amino acids. The DNA for the CDR3 is TGTGCCAGCAGTTTATCGGGGCGGAGGAGCTCCTACAATGAGCAGTTCTTC. Translated: CASSLSGRRSSYNEQFF.

The chain carries TRBV5-4 and TRBJ1-1; D is unclear. This CDR3 contains 18 residues. V was pared by 1 base and J by 0 bases, with 19 bases between. Looked up from germline, CDR1 is SGHNT and CDR2 is YYREEE (reference sequence). Here the CDR3 DNA reads TGTGCCAGCAGCTTGAAAGCTGGGAAGAGGCAGCTGAACACTGAAGCTTTCTTT. Translation: CASSLKAGKRQLNTEAFF.

The CDR3 loop is CASRLGARDTIYF. In nucleotides, the CDR3 is TGTGCCAGCAGGCTAGGGGCGAGGGACACCATATATTTT. The V call is TRBV6-5, the J call TRBJ1-3; D may be TRBD1 (5 bases). The V end was cut by 6 bases, the J end by 8 bases, with 14 bases between. The CDR3 is made up of 13 amino acids. Germline CDR1 is MNHEY and CDR2 is SVGAGI.

This clone was counted a single time. This chain uses TRBV27 with TRBJ1-2; no firm D call. V was trimmed by 1 base and J by 0 bases, leaving 6 bases between them. Germline assignment: CDR1 MNHEY and CDR2 SMNVEV (reference sequence). The CDR3 runs 14 residues. CDR3 region: CASSLLGSNYGYTF. For the CDR3, the DNA is TGTGCCAGCAGTTTATTAGGCTCTAACTATGGCTACACCTTC.

The chain joins TRBV12-5 to TRBJ2-3, with TRBD2 matching 10 bases. Germline V gene sequence: CDR1 LGHNT, CDR2 FRNRAP. This CDR3 has 15 residues. J lost 2 bases, V lost 10 bases, and 9 bases had no gene match. The CDR3 sequence: CATGGSGGVTDTQYF. The CDR3 nucleotides are TGTGCTACCGGAGGGAGCGGGGGGGTCACAGATACGCAGTATTTT.